This TCR beta chain was profiled in a study of beta chain features in type 1 diabetes. Study-wide results and caveats: Shortening that was moderate but significant affected the TCRB CDR3s of Type 1 diabetes patients in all four CD4+ subsets. In patients and controls equally, PCR might favor templates that are shorter.

In its sample, this clone was seen a few times. Its matching antigen is unknown. Investigators reverse transcribed all isolated RNA, so they sequenced expressed TCRB transcripts. Clones were sequenced by immunoSEQ multiplex PCR, and TCRdb holds only the in-frame ones, with some missing. Of about 650,000 clones listed, 12% are singletons. It was via CD45RO/CCR7/CD25/CD127/CD95/CD27 that CD4+ naive, central memory, regulatory and stem cell-like memory cells were sorted. The purity of all sorted populations exceeded 98%. Trimming took 2 bases from V and 3 from J, leaving 14 bases between them. The CDR3 totals 15 residues. CDR1 is SGDLS and CDR2 is YYNGEE in the germline V gene.

The receptor was isolated from a man in his thirties or forties with type 1 diabetes. The chain carries TRBV9 and TRBJ1-2, with TRBD1 as a possible D gene (5 bases). The sequenced material came from naive CD4+ T cells from blood. The CDR3 sequence is CASSVAAGPDYGYTF. CDR3 DNA sequence: TGTGCCAGCAGCGTGGCTGCAGGGCCTGACTATGGCTACACCTTC. Combining the CDR3 with reference TRBV9 and TRBJ1-2 gives the whole variable domain DSGVTQTPKHLITATGQRVTLRCSPRSGDLSVYWYQQSLDQGLQFLIQYYNGEERAKGNILERFSAQQFPDLHSELNLSSLELGDSALYFCASSVAAGPDYGYTFGSGTRLTVV.